This T cell receptor (beta chain) was sequenced in a study of CD8 T cells in ankylosing spondylitis (dated by TCRdb to the late 2010s). Background for the entire study: To find TCR variants linked to disease, the study profiled T cell receptor beta repertoires in ankylosing spondylitis patients and healthy donors. In total, the full study cohort was made up of about 110 healthy donors and 25 to 30 ankylosing spondylitis patients. Peripheral blood was sampled, and synovial fluid was additionally collected from ankylosing spondylitis patients. Broader findings and caveats from the paper: Blood from ankylosing spondylitis patients appeared to be characterized by a TCR beta motif composed of roughly 8 highly homologous amino acid variants. A CD8+ phenotype was shown by the disease-linked clones, which were found at relatively low frequencies in peripheral blood. The disease-linked clones were reported as significantly enriched in matched synovial fluid samples from ankylosing spondylitis patients. Some TCR beta motif variants had previously been reported in synovial fluid and blood of reactive arthritis patients, which suggested common disease-initiation mechanisms.

Sequencing was carried out with an Illumina HiSeq 2500. Quantitative 5'-RACE with molecular barcodes was used to prepare TCR beta libraries. The authors' pipeline ran thus. To identify disease-linked TCR variants, a new computational method was used, one built on a probabilistic model of VDJ rearrangement. The raw public reads went through TCRdb reprocessing: fastp at Q25, MiXCR clone calling, in-frame beta chains kept. CDR3 protein sequences are deduplicated, and each keeps its most common genes and DNA. TCRdb, rather than the study authors, made the V and J calls. Across this sample there are roughly 230,000 distinct CDR3 sequences, with roughly 8% seen only once. In total, the top ten clones hold about 5% of the sample. This clonotype came up many times. Its antigen remains unidentified. No much larger clone is present one base from it, and per-base qualities are unavailable. Taken from cysteine to phenylalanine, the CDR3 has 13 residues. The sequence is cut down to CDR3 DNA, 39 bases in frame from base 1. CDR1 and CDR2, looked up from the germline V gene (reference sequence), are DFQATT and SNEGSKA. The junction shows trimming of 0 bases on V and 0 bases on J, plus 3 bases between the germline ends.

This clonotype was obtained from a female donor with ankylosing spondylitis or in good health (not recorded which). The chain is encoded by TRBV20-1 joined to TRBJ1-3; the D gene is not confidently resolved. The sample taken for sequencing was blood, either unsorted or a sorted T cell fraction (not recorded which). The nucleotide sequence is TGCAGTGCTAGAGACAGCTCTGGAAACACCATATATTTT. Its translation reads: CSARDSSGNTIYF.